One sample yielded the 10 T cell receptor beta chains listed below, sequenced in a study of beta chain features in type 1 diabetes. Findings and caveats of the study: In every one of the four CD4+ subsets, TCRB CDR3s were moderately but significantly shorter in Type 1 diabetes patients.

Expressed TCRB transcripts were sequenced after all isolated RNA was converted to cDNA. Here immunoSEQ multiplex PCR was the method, and the copy in TCRdb shows in-frame clones only, minus some. The table lists about 150,000 clones, 10% to 15% of them singletons. Antigens of these TCRs are unknown. Sequencing was carried out using central memory CD4+ T cells from blood. Receptors originate from a man between 18 and 35 years old with type 1 diabetes.

This clone has a handful of counts. This chain connects TRBV30 to TRBJ2-2; D gene unclear. The CDR3 is made up of 11 amino acids. Germline loops: CDR1 GTSNPN, CDR2 SVGIG (reference sequence). V was clipped by 2 bases and J by 6 bases, with 4 bases between them. The CDR3 loop reads CAWSKAGELFF. As DNA, the CDR3 is TGTGCCTGGAGTAAGGCCGGGGAGCTGTTTTTT.

Turning to this clone: At one boundary the junction diverges from the germline segment, which might be a read error. V usage is TRBV29-1 and J usage is TRBJ2-2, with D possibly TRBD2 on 5 matching bases. CDR3 size: 14 residues. Per the germline V gene, CDR1 is SQVTM and CDR2 is ANQGSEA. CDR3 sequence reads: CSVFLVTNTGELVF. DNA for the CDR3: TGCAGCGTTTTTTTGGTTACGAACACCGGGGAGCTGGTTTTT.

V gene TRBV2 combines with J gene TRBJ2-3; D remains unclear. The CDR3 loop spans 14 amino acids. Germline V lookup: CDR1 SNHLY, CDR2 FYNNEI. Trimming cost V 4 bases and J 5 bases, with 13 bases left between them. CDR3 region: CASSGAVRGDTQYF. CDR3 DNA: TGTGCCAGCAGTGGTGCGGTTAGAGGAGATACGCAGTATTTT. Combining the CDR3 with reference TRBV2 and TRBJ2-3 gives the whole variable domain EPEVTQTPSHQVTQMGQEVILRCVPISNHLYFYWYRQILGQKVEFLVSFYNNEISEKSEIFDDQFSVERPDGSNFTLKIRSTKLEDSAMYFCASSGAVRGDTQYFGPGTRLTVL.

This sequence joins TRBV14 and TRBJ1-4; 10 bases agree with TRBD1. From germline, CDR1 is SGHDN and CDR2 FVKESK. V was clipped by 1 base and J by 6 bases; unmatched bases: 5. The CDR3 covers 16 residues. CDR3 coding DNA: TGTGCCAGCAGCCAAGTAGCCGGACAGGGGGATGAAAAACTGTTTTTT. Its translation: CASSQVAGQGDEKLFF.

The chain uses TRBV7-2 and TRBJ2-3; D is ambiguous. The ends were cut back, 4 bases at V and 6 bases at J, with 14 bases in the middle. Per the germline V gene, CDR1 is SGHTA and CDR2 is FQGNSA. The CDR3 consists of 14 residues. Here the CDR3 DNA reads TGTGCCAGCAGCTCACGGGCCCCCTCTGATACGCAGTATTTT. Its protein is CASSSRAPSDTQYF.

This clone was observed many times. The chain combines TRBV6-1 with TRBJ2-7; 9 bases match TRBD2. Trimming took 5 bases from V and 6 from J; bases not matched to a gene: 8. Germline CDR1 and CDR2: MNHNS and SASEGT. This CDR3 is 14 amino acids long. The CDR3 is CASSLSGGNGEQYF. The DNA of the CDR3 is TGTGCCAGCAGTCTGAGCGGGGGGAACGGCGAGCAGTACTTC.

This chain links TRBV5-4 with TRBJ2-1; weak D call: TRBD1 (5 bases). The CDR3 length is 13 residues. V shed 2 bases and J shed 5 bases, with 8 bases lying between them. Germline V gene lookup returns CDR1 SGHNT and CDR2 YYREEE (reference sequence). The CDR3 here is CASSFRADNEQFF. The CDR3 nucleotides are TGTGCCAGCAGCTTCAGGGCGGACAATGAGCAGTTCTTC.

At least ten counts were recorded for this clone. This sequence joins TRBV7-6 and TRBJ2-3; D is ambiguous. The germline V and J ends were trimmed by 4 bases and 0 bases, with 20 bases remaining between them. This CDR3 is 18 amino acids long. The germline gives CDR1 SGHVS, CDR2 FNYEAQ. CDR3 residues: CASSSSVVSLYSTDTQYF. The CDR3 DNA is TGTGCCAGCAGCTCAAGTGTAGTATCCCTTTATAGCACAGATACGCAGTATTTT.

This clone was recorded a few times. The CDR3 region is CAISESAAGTNTEAFF. The CDR3 DNA reads TGTGCCATCAGTGAGTCGGCGGCAGGGACGAACACTGAAGCTTTCTTT. The J gene is TRBJ1-1, the V gene TRBV10-3; weak D call: TRBD1 (5 bases). Germline V gives CDR1 ENHRY, CDR2 SYGVKD. The CDR3 has 16 amino acids. V lost 0 bases and J lost 1, with 12 bases in between.

This clone was seen a handful of times. The rearrangement uses TRBV7-2 and TRBJ2-6; D not resolved. V was shortened by 5 bases and J by 7 bases, with 12 bases between the two germline ends. Per the germline V gene, CDR1 is SGHTA and CDR2 is FQGNSA. CDR3 size: 14 residues. CDR3 region: CASSPLSGANVLTF. CDR3 coding DNA: TGTGCCAGCAGCCCACTCTCCGGTGCCAACGTCCTGACTTTC.